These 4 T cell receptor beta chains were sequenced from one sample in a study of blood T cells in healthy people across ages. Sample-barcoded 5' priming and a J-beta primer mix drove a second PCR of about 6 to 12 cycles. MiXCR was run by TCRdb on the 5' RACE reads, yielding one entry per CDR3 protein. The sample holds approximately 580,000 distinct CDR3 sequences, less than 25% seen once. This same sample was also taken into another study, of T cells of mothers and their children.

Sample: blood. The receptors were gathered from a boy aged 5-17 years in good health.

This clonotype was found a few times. The CDR3 DNA is TGCAGCGTCGTGGGGGGGGGCTACGAGCAGTACTTC. This sequence encodes CSVVGGGYEQYF. The rearrangement uses TRBV29-1 and TRBJ2-7; 7 bases map to TRBD2. The length of the CDR3 is 12 residues. Trimming cost V 6 bases and J 3 bases; bases outside gene matches: 5. In germline, CDR1 is SQVTM, CDR2 ANQGSEA.

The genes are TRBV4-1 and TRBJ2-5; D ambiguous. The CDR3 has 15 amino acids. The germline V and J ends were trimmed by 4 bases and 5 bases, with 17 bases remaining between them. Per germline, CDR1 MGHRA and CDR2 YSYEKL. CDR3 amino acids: CASSPREYGRETQYF. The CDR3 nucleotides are TGCGCCAGCAGCCCGCGCGAATACGGACGGGAGACCCAGTACTTC.

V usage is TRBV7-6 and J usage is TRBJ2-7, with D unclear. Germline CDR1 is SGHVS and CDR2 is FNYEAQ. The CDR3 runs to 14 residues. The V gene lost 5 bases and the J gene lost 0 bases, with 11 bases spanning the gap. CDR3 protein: CASSATPLSYEQYF. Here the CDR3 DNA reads TGTGCCAGCAGCGCCACCCCGCTCTCCTACGAGCAGTACTTC.

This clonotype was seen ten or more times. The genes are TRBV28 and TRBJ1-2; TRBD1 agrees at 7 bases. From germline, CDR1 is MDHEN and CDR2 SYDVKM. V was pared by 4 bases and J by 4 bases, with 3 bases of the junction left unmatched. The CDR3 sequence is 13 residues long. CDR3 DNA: TGTGCCAGCAGTTCGACAGGGACCTATGGCTACACCTTC. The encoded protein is CASSSTGTYGYTF.